This T cell receptor (beta chain) was sequenced during a study of blood T cell repertoires in COVID-19. Libraries were prepared by immunoSEQ multiplex PCR; TCRdb keeps only in-frame clonotypes and omits some of them. The sample lists 200,000 to 250,000 clones, approximately 81% seen once, with less than 4% in the top ten. Sequencing input: peripheral blood. The clonotype comes from a woman of 80 years or more with acute or convalescent COVID-19.

CDR3 sequence (DNA): TGCGCCAGCAGCCGACGGACATCGAACACCGGGGAGCTGTTTTTT. Protein product: CASSRRTSNTGELFF. This rearrangement joins TRBV5-1 to TRBJ2-2; D may be TRBD1 (5 bases). Germline V CDR1 and CDR2: SGHRS, YFSETQ. V lost 4 bases and J 0 bases, leaving 10 bases between the germline ends. The CDR3 loop spans 15 amino acids.